The 23 T cell receptor beta chains in this list originate from one sample, sequenced in a study of a mutant IDH1 vaccine in newly diagnosed glioma. Clones were read by immunoSEQ multiplex PCR, and TCRdb kept only the in-frame ones, dropping some. The sample holds more than 50,000 clones, approximately 80% seen once. As for time point: week 11, during vaccination. All doses held 300 ug of mutant IDH1 20-mer peptide, with topical imiquimod. Antigen specificity for these receptors is unknown. Sample: PBMCs, taken from a glioma patient whose treatment included an IDH1 peptide vaccine. The receptors here all came from a man over 45 with glioma.

This clone was detected a few times. The rearrangement links TRBV18 to TRBJ2-3, with a tentative D call TRBD2 (6 bases). The CDR3 is 17 residues long. Germline V gives CDR1 KGHSH, CDR2 LQKENI. Trimming cost V 0 bases and J 3 bases, with 16 bases left between them. The CDR3 loop is CASSPPKTSLTTDTQYF. The CDR3 bases are TGTGCCAGCTCACCACCCAAGACTAGTTTGACTACAGATACGCAGTATTTT.

The V call is TRBV5-5, the J call TRBJ1-1, with 7 nucleotides matching TRBD1. From germline, CDR1 is SGHKS and CDR2 YYEKEE (reference sequence). Unmatched junction bases numbered 9, after V lost 3 bases and J lost 7 bases. The CDR3 consists of 14 residues. CDR3 in DNA: TGTGCCAGCAGCTCCCGTGGGACAGACTTTGAAGCTTTCTTT. This encodes CASSSRGTDFEAFF.

This rearrangement joins TRBV7-6 to TRBJ2-2, with D perhaps matching TRBD2 (5 bases). Germline V gene data show CDR1 as SGHVS and CDR2 as FNYEAQ. The CDR3 consists of 14 residues. Trimming cost V 1 base and J 3 bases, with 6 bases left between them. CDR3 in DNA: TGTGCCAGCAGCTTAGGCGGGTACACCGGGGAGCTGTTTTTT. It encodes CASSLGGYTGELFF.

The gene calls are TRBV7-2 and TRBJ1-6; D uncertain. V was pared by 4 bases and J by 5 bases, with 9 bases between. The V gene's germline CDR1 is SGHTA and CDR2 FQGNSA. CDR3 length: 14 amino acids. The CDR3 loop reads CASSSWSNNSPLHF. CDR3 DNA sequence: TGTGCCAGCAGCTCTTGGTCCAATAATTCACCCCTCCACTTT. Combining the CDR3 with reference TRBV7-2 and TRBJ1-6 gives the whole variable domain GAGVSQSPSNKVTEKGKDVELRCDPISGHTALYWYRQSLGQGLEFLIYFQGNSAPDKSGLPSDRFSAERTGGSVSTLTIQRTQQEDSAVYLCASSSWSNNSPLHFGNGTRLTVT.

This chain uses TRBV6-6 with TRBJ1-4; 7 bases line up with TRBD1. The ends lost 2 bases at V and 8 bases at J; junction bases unmatched: 8. Germline loops: CDR1 MNHNY, CDR2 SVGAGI (reference sequence). The CDR3 has 15 amino acids. The CDR3 loop is CASSYVGGMGEKLFF. The CDR3 DNA sequence: TGTGCCAGCAGTTACGTAGGGGGCATGGGGGAAAAACTGTTTTTT.

Here the CDR3 reads CASSVVSSSGTGEQYF. In nucleotides, the CDR3 is TGTGCCAGCAGCGTAGTGTCGTCTAGCGGGACGGGGGAGCAGTACTTC. This rearrangement joins TRBV9 to TRBJ2-7, with 9 bases lining up with TRBD2. CDR1 is SGDLS, CDR2 YYNGEE, per germline. The V and J ends lost 0 bases and 7 bases, in that order; junction bases with no gene match: 11. CDR3 length: 16 residues.

V gene TRBV19 combines with J gene TRBJ2-1, with 9 positions matching TRBD2. The V gene's germline CDR1 is LNHDA and CDR2 SQIVND (reference sequence). The V gene end was trimmed by 3 bases and the J gene end by 7 bases; junction bases not matched to a gene: 1. The length of the CDR3 is 13 residues. The CDR3 DNA follows: TGTGCCAGTAGTATGCGGGGGGGGAATGAGCAGTTCTTC. Translation: CASSMRGGNEQFF.

The chain carries TRBV15 and TRBJ2-2, with 7 bases lining up with TRBD1. Germline assignment: CDR1 LNHNV and CDR2 YYDKDF (reference sequence). This CDR3 is 14 amino acids long. The V and J ends lost 5 bases and 6 bases, in that order; junction bases with no gene match: 6. Here the CDR3 DNA reads TGTGCCACCAGCTTGACAGGGCGGTCCGGGGAGCTGTTTTTT. Its protein is CATSLTGRSGELFF.

The chain uses TRBV7-8 and TRBJ1-1; D is possibly TRBD1 (6 bases). The CDR3 spans 16 residues. The germline gives CDR1 SGHVS, CDR2 FQNEAQ. Trimming took 9 bases from V and 0 from J, leaving 20 bases between them. The CDR3 DNA reads TGTGCCAGTAGATCTCGTCGGGGGGCCATGAACACTGAAGCTTTCTTT. It specifies CASRSRRGAMNTEAFF.

The CDR3 DNA sequence: TGTGCCAGCAGCACCGACCCGGGACAGCAGTACTTC. Translated, it gives CASSTDPGQQYF. The V call is TRBV5-4, the J call TRBJ2-7; the D gene could be TRBD1 or TRBD2 (5 bases each). V was cut by 4 bases and J by 8 bases, with 13 bases left in between. CDR1 SGHNT and CDR2 YYREEE come from the germline V gene (reference sequence). CDR3 size: 12 residues.

J is TRBJ2-4 and V is TRBV28; D possibly matches TRBD1 or TRBD2 (5 bases each). Per germline, CDR1 MDHEN and CDR2 SYDVKM. The germline V and J ends were trimmed by 2 bases and 0 bases, with 8 bases remaining between them. This CDR3 is 15 amino acids long. CDR3 coding DNA: TGTGCCAGCAGTTTAGGGGGAATAGCCAAAAACATTCAGTACTTC. This translates into CASSLGGIAKNIQYF.

This chain connects TRBV7-2 to TRBJ1-1; 7 bases are a match to TRBD1. After removal of 7 bases from V and 1 base from J, the junction contained 6 bases not matched to a gene. The CDR3 is 14 amino acids. Germline loops: CDR1 SGHTA, CDR2 FQGNSA. The CDR3 DNA reads TGTGCCAGCACCTCCGCAGGGGGGAACACTGAAGCTTTCTTT. As protein: CASTSAGGNTEAFF.

This chain joins TRBV15 and TRBJ2-5, with TRBD1 matching over 7 bases. CDR3 size: 14 residues. CDR1 and CDR2 from the germline V gene are LNHNV and YYDKDF (reference sequence). With 1 base clipped from V and 5 bases from J, the junction kept 4 bases outside the gene matches. The CDR3 loop is CATSRGGGSETQYF. In DNA, the CDR3 is TGTGCCACCAGCAGAGGAGGGGGCAGTGAGACCCAGTACTTC.

The J gene is TRBJ2-2, the V gene TRBV2; D is perhaps TRBD1 (5 bases). This CDR3 has 18 residues. Per germline, CDR1 SNHLY and CDR2 FYNNEI. V was trimmed by 5 bases and J by 6 bases, leaving 25 bases between them. In DNA form, the CDR3 reads TGTGCCAGCAGTATTCGAAGGTTGACAGTAAGTGTGGCCGGGGAGCTGTTTTTT. It is translated as CASSIRRLTVSVAGELFF.

This clone came up once. This chain uses TRBV5-1 with TRBJ2-3; 10 positions match TRBD2. CDR1 is SGHRS, CDR2 YFSETQ, per germline. The V and J ends lost 4 bases and 6 bases, in that order; junction bases with no gene match: 8. The CDR3 sequence is 15 residues long. The CDR3 DNA follows: TGCGCCAGCAGCCGTGGGCTAGCGGGAGTTGATACGCAGTATTTT. As protein: CASSRGLAGVDTQYF.

The V call is TRBV7-2, the J call TRBJ1-5, with D unclear. Between the trimmed V and J ends, which lost 6 bases and 6 bases, there was a span of 12 bases. Germline V gives CDR1 SGHTA, CDR2 FQGNSA. This CDR3 contains 13 residues. CDR3 protein: CASRLLYGQPQHF. The CDR3 nucleotides are TGTGCCAGCAGACTATTGTATGGTCAGCCCCAGCATTTT.

This rearrangement joins TRBV29-1 to TRBJ1-2; no firm D call. V gave up 5 bases and J gave up 2 bases, with 6 bases separating them. Germline CDR1 is SQVTM and CDR2 is ANQGSEA. This CDR3 region has 11 residues. CDR3 region: CSVLDNYGYTF. In DNA, the CDR3 is TGCAGCGTTCTAGACAACTATGGCTACACCTTC.

The rearrangement uses TRBV7-7 and TRBJ2-5; a possible D gene is TRBD2 (6 bases). Germline CDR1 reads SSHAT; CDR2 reads FNYEAQ (reference sequence). The length of the CDR3 is 14 residues. V lost 5 bases and J lost 5, with 15 bases in between. CDR3 region: CASSQGLALETQYF. The CDR3 nucleotides read TGTGCCAGCAGCCAGGGACTTGCGCTGGAGACCCAGTACTTC.

CDR3 in amino acids: CASSSQGAHSPLHF. The CDR3 DNA reads as TGTGCCAGCAGCTCCCAGGGGGCCCATTCACCCCTCCACTTT. The genes are TRBV7-2 and TRBJ1-6; 8 bases are a match to TRBD1. Germline CDR1 SGHTA, CDR2 FQGNSA. The CDR3 has 14 residues. V dropped 4 bases and J dropped 8; count of bases not matched to a gene: 4. Using reference TRBV7-2 and TRBJ1-6 for the parts outside the CDR3, the full variable domain is GAGVSQSPSNKVTEKGKDVELRCDPISGHTALYWYRQSLGQGLEFLIYFQGNSAPDKSGLPSDRFSAERTGGSVSTLTIQRTQQEDSAVYLCASSSQGAHSPLHFGNGTRLTVT.

This chain joins TRBV6-1 and TRBJ2-7; unclear D gene. Per the germline V gene, CDR1 is MNHNS and CDR2 is SASEGT. Deletions cut 2 bases from V and 7 bases from J, with 9 bases between. The CDR3 is made up of 12 amino acids. The DNA for the CDR3 is TGTGCCAGCAGTGAAATAAGCGAAGAGCAGTACTTC. This encodes CASSEISEEQYF.

The CDR3 DNA reads as TGTGCCAGCACCTTGGGGAATGAGCAGTTCTTC. Translating it yields CASTLGNEQFF. V usage is TRBV25-1 and J usage is TRBJ2-1, with no clear D. The CDR3 is made up of 11 amino acids. Germline-derived CDR1 and CDR2 are MGHDK and SYGVNS. V lost 7 bases, J lost 7 bases, and 8 bases lay in between.

This clone occurred once. The chain carries TRBV5-6 and TRBJ2-2; D gene unclear. The length of the CDR3 is 15 residues. The V end was cut by 7 bases, the J end by 3 bases, with 16 bases between. Per the germline V gene, CDR1 is SGHDT and CDR2 is YYEEEE. The CDR3, as DNA: TGTGCCAGCGGGAAGGTCGGAGTAGACACCGGGGAGCTGTTTTTT. This encodes CASGKVGVDTGELFF.

V gene TRBV29-1 combines with J gene TRBJ2-1; the D gene is possibly TRBD1 (6 bases). The CDR3 sequence is 14 residues long. Trimming cost V 1 base and J 7 bases, with 14 bases left between them. Germline V gene lookup returns CDR1 SQVTM and CDR2 ANQGSEA. The CDR3 nucleotides are TGCAGCGTTGAAGGGACCCAAGGGGGAAATGAGCAGTTCTTC. Encoded protein: CSVEGTQGGNEQFF.